This T cell receptor beta chain was identified in a study of HIV-infected patients and healthy controls. cDNA was made from about 500 ng RNA using alpha and beta constant primers. Using multiplexing indices, alpha and beta chain libraries were generated apart by chain-specific third strand synthesis. One entry per CDR3 protein, called by TCRdb with MiXCR from the 5' RACE reads. This repertoire shows roughly 4,000 distinct CDR3 sequences, approximately 30% found once; its top ten account for 20% to 25%. Roughly three months, about 14 weeks, into antiretroviral therapy, follow-up blood was collected. No cell fractionation was done, so the repertoire covers all unsorted peripheral blood T cells. V was clipped by 4 bases and J by 4 bases; unmatched bases: 4. The CDR3 extends over 14 amino acids. Germline V gene sequence: CDR1 KGHDR, CDR2 SFDVKD. This clonotype was recorded at least ten times.

The source was blood, collected during antiretroviral therapy. This TCR came from an adult with HIV infection. The J gene is TRBJ2-3, the V gene TRBV24-1, with 7 bases that match TRBD2. CDR3 protein: CATSDAGDPDTQYF. Written as DNA, the CDR3 is TGTGCCACCAGTGACGCGGGGGACCCAGATACGCAGTATTTT.